The following is a T cell receptor (beta chain) sequence with its context. Its antigen is unknown. There are no base qualities to consult, and no much larger clone falls within one base. The data are from a study of blood T cells in healthy people across ages (dated by TCRdb to between 2014 and 2017). Regarding the research as a whole: In model experiments, template switching captured about one uniquely barcoded TCR beta cDNA molecule for every two T cells. Age-related changes in TCR beta repertoire diversity were measured in the study by deep sequencing normalized with unique cDNA molecular identifiers. Four age groups were formed from the donors: young (average 16 years), middle-aged (around 39), aged (roughly 59) and long-lived (less than 85). To avoid experimental bias, donors of different ages were distributed randomly across sequencing lanes. For two donors (one aged 18 to 30 and one aged 80 or older), the study analyzed two additional independent replicas of 1 million unique cDNA reads from the same blood draw. Summary of the overall study and its limitations: As age increased, observed TCR beta diversity per million T cells dropped in a roughly linear way, and a significant reduction was already evident by age around 41. The percentage of naive T cells measured by flow cytometry correlated strongly with observed TCR beta diversity. Because donor CMV infection status was unknown, age-related changes in expanded clonotypes were potentially confounded. Estimates of total diversity based on one million sequenced T cells were regarded as lower bounds and as underestimates. Compared with the aged group, more naive CD4+ T cells, fewer expanded clones and increased TCR diversity were shown by the long-lived group, suggesting age selection. Conclusive comparison of naive and antigen-experienced compartments was prevented by the profiling of bulk unsorted PBMCs.

Libraries came from 5' RACE. The reads were generated on an Illumina HiSeq 2500. A second PCR of roughly 6 to 12 cycles was performed with a sample-barcoded 5' primer and a J-beta primer mix. A template-switch 5' adaptor carrying 12 random nucleotides introduced a unique molecular identifier onto each TCR beta cDNA molecule. Each sample yielded at least 2.5 million CDR3-containing paired-end reads. The Mint cDNA synthesis kit, primed by a TRBC-specific oligonucleotide, was used to synthesize first-strand cDNA from all RNA. Following uracil-DNA glycosylase treatment, a first 18-cycle PCR with universal primers M1SS and BC2_uni_R was performed on all cDNA. Regarding the original processing steps: Normalization of each sample was performed by random selection of 1 million high-quality reads, each carrying a distinct molecular identifier. Instead of being binned into consensus sequences, reads with shared molecular identifiers were discarded. CDR3 identification, clonotype clustering and error correction used MiTCR with a Q25 quality threshold and the strictest error-elimination algorithm. A nonparametric unseen species model with Euler transformation was used to estimate lower-bound total TCR beta diversity. The public reads were run again by TCRdb, first through fastp at Q25 and then through MiXCR, and only productive beta chains were kept. Each record represents a unique CDR3 protein, reported with the most common genes and DNA among its rows. TCRdb's processing, not the study's, gives the V and J calls here. The sample data list about 1,500,000 distinct CDR3 sequences, and 25% to 30% of these were observed just once. In total, the top ten clones hold over 7% of the sample.

Unmatched junction bases come to 22, with V trimmed by 2 bases and J by 5 bases. CDR3 length: 20 amino acids, cysteine to phenylalanine. The kept DNA is CDR3 alone, 60 bases in frame from the first base. For CDR1 and CDR2, the germline V gene lists SGHRS and YFSETQ. Systemically healthy Caucasian individuals from Russia, 39 in total and aged roughly 6 to 90 years, were included as donors. Around 10 milliliters of peripheral blood were collected from each donor into EDTA-treated Vacutainer tubes. PBMCs were isolated by Ficoll-Paque density-gradient centrifugation, with at least 7 million obtained per sample. Total RNA, at least 6 micrograms per sample, was extracted from PBMCs with Trizol reagent. For every donor, flow cytometry on a PBMC aliquot measured the percentage of naive CD45RAhigh/CD27high T cells.

The clonotype comes from a woman aged 25 to 45 in good health. The sequenced sample consisted of blood. The rearranged segments are TRBV5-1 and TRBJ2-1, with 7 junctional bases fitting TRBD2. The nucleotide sequence reads as follows: TGCGCCAGCAGCTTTGAGGGGATGCATAGCGGGCTGATCACTGACAATGAGCAGTTCTTC. Translated, it gives CASSFEGMHSGLITDNEQFF.